The TCR beta chain under discussion was sequenced for a study of shared clonotypes between healthy human individuals. Study overall: Per donor, three plates held CD4 naive cells, three held CD4 memory, two held CD8 naive and one held CD8 memory.

The naive CD8 fraction comprised CD45RO-negative cells positively selected for CCR7 and excluded terminally differentiated effector memory CD45RA+ cells. The method was immunoSEQ multiplex PCR; TCRdb's version includes in-frame clones alone and lacks a portion of them. The sample carries almost 700,000 clones, around 92% recorded once. The CDR3 runs to 17 residues. V lost 1 base to trimming and J lost 1 base, with 16 bases between them. Germline loops: CDR1 LNHDA, CDR2 SQIVND (reference sequence). This TCR came from a man aged 30 to 45 in good health. The J gene is TRBJ1-1, the V gene TRBV19, with a tentative D call TRBD1 (6 bases). The material sequenced was naive CD8+ T cells sorted from blood. The CDR3 bases are TGTGCCAGTAGTATAGTAGTCAGGGGTTGTAGGAACACTGAAGCTTTCTTT. It codes for CASSIVVRGCRNTEAFF. Complete variable domain (other parts from reference TRBV19 and TRBJ1-1): DGGITQSPKYLFRKEGQNVTLSCEQNLNHDAMYWYRQDPGQGLRLIYYSQIVNDFQKGDIAEGYSVSREKKESFPLTVTSAQKNPTAFYLCASSIVVRGCRNTEAFFGQGTRLTVV.